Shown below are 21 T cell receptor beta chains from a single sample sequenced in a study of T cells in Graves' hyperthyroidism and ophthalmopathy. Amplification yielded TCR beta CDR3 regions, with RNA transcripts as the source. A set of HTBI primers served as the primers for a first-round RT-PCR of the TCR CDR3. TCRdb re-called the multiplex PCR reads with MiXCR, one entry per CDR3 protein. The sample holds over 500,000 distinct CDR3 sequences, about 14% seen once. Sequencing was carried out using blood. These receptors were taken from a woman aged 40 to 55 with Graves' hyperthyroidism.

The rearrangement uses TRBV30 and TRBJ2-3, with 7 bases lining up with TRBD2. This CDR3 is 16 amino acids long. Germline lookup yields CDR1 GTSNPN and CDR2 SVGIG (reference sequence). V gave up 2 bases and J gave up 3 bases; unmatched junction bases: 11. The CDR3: CAWSRVTAGFTDTQYF. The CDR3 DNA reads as TGTGCCTGGAGTAGAGTTACAGCGGGGTTTACAGATACGCAGTATTTT.

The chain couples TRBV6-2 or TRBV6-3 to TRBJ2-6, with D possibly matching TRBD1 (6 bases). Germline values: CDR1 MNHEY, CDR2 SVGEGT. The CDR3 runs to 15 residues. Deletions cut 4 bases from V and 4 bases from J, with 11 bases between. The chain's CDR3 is CASSSGQPGANVLTF. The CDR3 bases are TGTGCCAGCAGTTCAGGACAGCCCGGGGCCAACGTCCTGACTTTC.

The CDR3, as DNA: TGCAGCGTTGGGTTGGCGGAGACCCTGTACGAGCAGTACTTC. It yields the protein CSVGLAETLYEQYF. The chain couples TRBV29-1 to TRBJ2-7; D is undetermined. V lost 4 bases and J lost 4, with 17 bases in between. The CDR3 contains 14 residues. Germline CDR1 is SQVTM and CDR2 is ANQGSEA.

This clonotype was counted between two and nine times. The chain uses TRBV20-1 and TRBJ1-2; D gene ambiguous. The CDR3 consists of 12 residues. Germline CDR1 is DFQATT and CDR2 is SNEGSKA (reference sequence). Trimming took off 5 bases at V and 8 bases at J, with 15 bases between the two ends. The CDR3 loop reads CSAPPAGEGYTF. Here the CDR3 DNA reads TGCAGTGCTCCTCCCGCCGGGGAAGGCTACACCTTC.

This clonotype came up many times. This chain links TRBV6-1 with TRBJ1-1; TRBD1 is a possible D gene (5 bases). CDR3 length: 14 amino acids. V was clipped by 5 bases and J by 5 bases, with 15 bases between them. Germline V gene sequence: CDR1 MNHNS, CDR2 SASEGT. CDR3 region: CASSSRGGGTEAFF. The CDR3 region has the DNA TGTGCCAGCAGTTCTCGGGGGGGTGGGACTGAAGCTTTCTTT.

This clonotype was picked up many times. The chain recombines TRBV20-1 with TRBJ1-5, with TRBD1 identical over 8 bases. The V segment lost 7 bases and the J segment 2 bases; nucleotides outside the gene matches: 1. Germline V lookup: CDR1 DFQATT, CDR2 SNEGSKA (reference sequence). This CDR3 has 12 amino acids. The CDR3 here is CSVDRGNQPQHF. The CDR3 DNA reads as TGCAGTGTGGACAGGGGCAATCAGCCCCAGCATTTT.

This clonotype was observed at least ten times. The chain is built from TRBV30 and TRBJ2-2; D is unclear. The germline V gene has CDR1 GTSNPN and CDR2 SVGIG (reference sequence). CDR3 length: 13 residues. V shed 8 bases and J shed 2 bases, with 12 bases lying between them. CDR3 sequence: CAQGPSNTGELFF. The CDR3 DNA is TGTGCCCAAGGACCTTCAAACACCGGGGAGCTGTTTTTT.

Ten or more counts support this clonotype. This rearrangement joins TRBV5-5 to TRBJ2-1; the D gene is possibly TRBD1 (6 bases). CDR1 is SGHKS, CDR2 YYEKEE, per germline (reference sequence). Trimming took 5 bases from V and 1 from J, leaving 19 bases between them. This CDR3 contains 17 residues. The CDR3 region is CASSITGMARSYNEQFF. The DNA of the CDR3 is TGTGCCAGCAGTATTACAGGGATGGCAAGGTCCTACAATGAGCAGTTCTTC.

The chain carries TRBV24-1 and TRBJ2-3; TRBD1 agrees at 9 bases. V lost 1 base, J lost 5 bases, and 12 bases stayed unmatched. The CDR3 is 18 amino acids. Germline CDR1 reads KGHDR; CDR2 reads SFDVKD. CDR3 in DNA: TGTGCCACCAGTGATTTTAGCGCCGGGACAGGGAAAGGAGATACGCAGTATTTT. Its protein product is CATSDFSAGTGKGDTQYF.

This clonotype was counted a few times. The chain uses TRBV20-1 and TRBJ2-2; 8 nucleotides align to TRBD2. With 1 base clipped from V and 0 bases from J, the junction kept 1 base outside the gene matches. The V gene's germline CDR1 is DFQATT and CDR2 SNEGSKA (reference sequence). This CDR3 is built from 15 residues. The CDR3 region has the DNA TGCAGTGCTAGAGTAGCGGGATCGAACACCGGGGAGCTGTTTTTT. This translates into CSARVAGSNTGELFF.

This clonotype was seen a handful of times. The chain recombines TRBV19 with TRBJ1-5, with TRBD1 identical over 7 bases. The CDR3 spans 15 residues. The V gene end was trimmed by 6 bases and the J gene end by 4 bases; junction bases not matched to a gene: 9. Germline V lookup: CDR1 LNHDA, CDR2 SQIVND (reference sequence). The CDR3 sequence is CASSRQGPLNQPQHF. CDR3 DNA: TGTGCCAGTAGCCGACAGGGTCCCTTAAATCAGCCCCAGCATTTT.

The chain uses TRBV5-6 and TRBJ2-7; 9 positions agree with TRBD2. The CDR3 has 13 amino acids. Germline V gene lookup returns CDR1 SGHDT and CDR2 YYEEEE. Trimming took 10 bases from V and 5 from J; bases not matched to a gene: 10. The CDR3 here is CAARGGRVNEQYF. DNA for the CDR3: TGTGCCGCAAGAGGCGGGAGGGTCAACGAGCAGTACTTC.

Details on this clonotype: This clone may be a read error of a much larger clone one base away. CDR3 DNA sequence: TGTGCCTGGAGTGTTGGGGCGGTATTCGGAAAACTGTTTTTT. This gives the protein CAWSVGAVFGKLFF. The genes are TRBV30 and TRBJ1-4; the D gene is possibly TRBD1 (5 bases). CDR3 length: 14 residues. Trimming cost V 0 bases and J 10 bases, with 15 bases left between them. Germline assignment: CDR1 GTSNPN and CDR2 SVGIG (reference sequence).

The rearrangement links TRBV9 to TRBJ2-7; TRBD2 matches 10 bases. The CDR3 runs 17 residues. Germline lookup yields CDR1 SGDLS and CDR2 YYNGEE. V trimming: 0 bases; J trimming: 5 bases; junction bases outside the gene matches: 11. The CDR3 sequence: CASSVGVSGGSIDEQYF. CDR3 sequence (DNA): TGTGCCAGCAGCGTAGGGGTTAGCGGGGGGAGTATCGACGAGCAGTACTTC.

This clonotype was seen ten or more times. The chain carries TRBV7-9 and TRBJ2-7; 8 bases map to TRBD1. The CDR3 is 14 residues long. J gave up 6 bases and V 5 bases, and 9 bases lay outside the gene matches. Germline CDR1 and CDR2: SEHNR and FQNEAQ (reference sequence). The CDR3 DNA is TGTGCCAGCAGCAACGGACAGGGTGAGCGCGAGCAGTACTTC. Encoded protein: CASSNGQGEREQYF.

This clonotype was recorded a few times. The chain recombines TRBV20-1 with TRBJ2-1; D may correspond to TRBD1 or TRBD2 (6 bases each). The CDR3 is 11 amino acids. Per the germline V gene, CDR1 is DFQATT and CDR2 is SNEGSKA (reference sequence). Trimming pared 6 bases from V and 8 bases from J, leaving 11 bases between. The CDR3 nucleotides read TGCAGTGCCCCCCGGGGGCATGAGCAGTTCTTC. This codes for CSAPRGHEQFF.

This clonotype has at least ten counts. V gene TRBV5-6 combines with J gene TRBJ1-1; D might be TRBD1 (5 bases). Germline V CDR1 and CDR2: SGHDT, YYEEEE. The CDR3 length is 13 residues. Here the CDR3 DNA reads TGTGTGCAGGGTCCCAGAAAGAGCACTGAAGCTTTCTTT. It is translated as CVQGPRKSTEAFF.

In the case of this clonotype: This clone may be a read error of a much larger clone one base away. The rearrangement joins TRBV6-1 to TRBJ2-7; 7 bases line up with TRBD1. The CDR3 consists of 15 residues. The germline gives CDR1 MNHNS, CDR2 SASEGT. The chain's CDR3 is CACSLGGDGSYEQYF. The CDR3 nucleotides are TGTGCCTGCAGTTTAGGGGGCGACGGTTCCTACGAGCAGTACTTC.

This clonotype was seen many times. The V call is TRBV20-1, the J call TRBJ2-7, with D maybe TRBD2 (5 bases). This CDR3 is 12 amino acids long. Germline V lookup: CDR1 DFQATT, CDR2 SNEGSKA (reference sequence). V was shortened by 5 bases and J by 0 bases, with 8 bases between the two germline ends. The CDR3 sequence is CSAHRDSYEQYF. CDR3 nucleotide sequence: TGCAGTGCTCACCGGGACTCCTACGAGCAGTACTTC.

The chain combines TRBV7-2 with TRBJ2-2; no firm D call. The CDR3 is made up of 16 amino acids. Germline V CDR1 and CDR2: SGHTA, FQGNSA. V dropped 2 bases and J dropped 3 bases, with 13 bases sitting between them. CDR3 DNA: TGTGCCAGCAGCTTAAAGGCCCTGTGGGACACCGGGGAGCTGTTTTTT. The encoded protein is CASSLKALWDTGELFF.

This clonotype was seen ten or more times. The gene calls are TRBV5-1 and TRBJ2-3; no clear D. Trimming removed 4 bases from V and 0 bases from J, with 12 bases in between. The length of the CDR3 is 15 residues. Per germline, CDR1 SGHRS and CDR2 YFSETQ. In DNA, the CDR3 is TGCGCCAGCAGCCTTCAGGCGGAAAGCACAGATACGCAGTATTTT. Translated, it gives CASSLQAESTDTQYF.